This TCR beta chain was identified in a study of T-cell reconstitution after alpha-beta-depleted transplantation in children. Findings and limits, study-wide: The origin of alpha-beta T cells about two months after transplant was reportedly several hundred expanded graft clones. Counts and diversity of T cells one year after transplant came mostly from newly produced T cells.

Molecular barcoding with unique molecular identifiers was used for the TCRbeta library. TCRdb processed the PCR reads anew with MiXCR; each CDR3 protein has one entry. The sample comprises over 3,500 distinct CDR3 sequences, around 25% of which are singletons, and roughly 28% rests with the top ten. Regarding this clonotype: Antigen: not known.

This CDR3 comprises 15 residues. The ends lost 1 base at V and 5 bases at J; junction bases unmatched: 4. In germline, CDR1 is SGHVS, CDR2 FQNEAQ. The material was PBMCs, mostly from graft donor cells, obtained 60 days after TCRalphabeta/CD19-depleted stem cell transplant. The chain links TRBV7-8 to TRBJ2-7, with TRBD2 identical over 11 bases. The TCR was taken from a boy younger than two who had a stem cell transplant for SCID, so the T cells may come from the graft donor. The CDR3 coding sequence is TGTGCCAGCAGCTTAGTGACTAGCGGGGCTCACGAGCAGTACTTC. Protein product: CASSLVTSGAHEQYF. Together with reference TRBV7-8 and TRBJ2-7, the CDR3 gives the full variable domain: GAGVSQSPRYKVAKRGQDVALRCDPISGHVSLFWYQQALGQGPEFLTYFQNEAQLDKSGLPSDRFFAERPEGSVSTLKIQRTQQEDSAVYLCASSLVTSGAHEQYFGPGTRLTVT.